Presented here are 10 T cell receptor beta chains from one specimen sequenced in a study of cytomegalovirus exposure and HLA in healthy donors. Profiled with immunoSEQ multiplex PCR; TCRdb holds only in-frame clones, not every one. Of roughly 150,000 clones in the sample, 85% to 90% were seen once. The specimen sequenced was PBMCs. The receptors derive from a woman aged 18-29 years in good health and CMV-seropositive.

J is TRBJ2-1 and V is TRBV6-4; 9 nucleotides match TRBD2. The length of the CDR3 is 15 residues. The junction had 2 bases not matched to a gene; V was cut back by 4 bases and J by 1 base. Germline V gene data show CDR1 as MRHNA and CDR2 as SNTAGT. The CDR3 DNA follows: TGTGCCAGCAGTGCGACTAGCGGTTCCTACAATGAGCAGTTCTTC. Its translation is CASSATSGSYNEQFF.

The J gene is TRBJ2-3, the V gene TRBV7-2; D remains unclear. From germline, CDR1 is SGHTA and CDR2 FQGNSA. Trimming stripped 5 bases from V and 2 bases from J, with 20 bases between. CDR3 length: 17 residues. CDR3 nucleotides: TGTGCCAGCAGCCCTCGCAGGCCCCGTTGGAACACAGATACGCAGTATTTT. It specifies CASSPRRPRWNTDTQYF. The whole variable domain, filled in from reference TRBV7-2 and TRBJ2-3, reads GAGVSQSPSNKVTEKGKDVELRCDPISGHTALYWYRQSLGQGLEFLIYFQGNSAPDKSGLPSDRFSAERTGGSVSTLTIQRTQQEDSAVYLCASSPRRPRWNTDTQYFGPGTRLTVL.

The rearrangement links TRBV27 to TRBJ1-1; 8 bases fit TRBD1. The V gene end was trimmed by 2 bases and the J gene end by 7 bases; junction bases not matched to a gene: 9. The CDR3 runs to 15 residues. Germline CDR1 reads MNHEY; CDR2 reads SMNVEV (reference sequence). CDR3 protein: CASSLRQGAEGEAFF. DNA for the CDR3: TGTGCCAGCAGTTTAAGGCAGGGGGCGGAGGGTGAAGCTTTCTTT.

CDR3: CSVDLSPKQGATEAFF. CDR3 sequence (DNA): TGCAGCGTTGATCTTTCCCCGAAACAGGGTGCGACTGAAGCTTTCTTT. The rearrangement joins TRBV29-1 to TRBJ1-1; weak D call: TRBD1 (6 bases). Germline CDR1 and CDR2: SQVTM and ANQGSEA. The ends were cut back, 3 bases at V and 5 bases at J, with 22 bases in the middle. The CDR3 runs 16 residues.

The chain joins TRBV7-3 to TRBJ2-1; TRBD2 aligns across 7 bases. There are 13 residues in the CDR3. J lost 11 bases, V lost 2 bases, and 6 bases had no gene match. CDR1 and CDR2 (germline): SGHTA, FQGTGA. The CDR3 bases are TGTGCCAGCAGCTTAGGTGCCGGGACTAAGCAGTTCTTC. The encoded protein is CASSLGAGTKQFF.

The CDR3 reads CASSPSPRDSQPQHF. CDR3 DNA: TGTGCCAGCTCACCATCCCCCAGGGATAGTCAGCCCCAGCATTTT. V is TRBV18 and J is TRBJ1-5, with a tentative D call TRBD1 (5 bases). Trimming removed 2 bases from V and 6 bases from J, with 14 bases in between. The CDR3 loop spans 15 amino acids. Germline V gene sequence: CDR1 KGHSH, CDR2 LQKENI. Variable domain in full (rest from reference TRBV18 and TRBJ1-5): NAGVMQNPRHLVRRRGQEARLRCSPMKGHSHVYWYRQLPEEGLKFMVYLQKENIIDESGMPKERFSAEFPKEGPSILRIQQVVRGDSAAYFCASSPSPRDSQPQHFGDGTRLSIL.

The CDR3 DNA reads as TGTGCTAGCCAGCGATCAAGCTCCTACAATGAGCAGTTCTTC. It translates to CASQRSSSYNEQFF. The V call is TRBV12-5, the J call TRBJ2-1, with D uncertain. This CDR3 has 14 amino acids. V shed 9 bases and J shed 0 bases, with 12 bases lying between them. Germline-derived CDR1 and CDR2 are LGHNT and FRNRAP.

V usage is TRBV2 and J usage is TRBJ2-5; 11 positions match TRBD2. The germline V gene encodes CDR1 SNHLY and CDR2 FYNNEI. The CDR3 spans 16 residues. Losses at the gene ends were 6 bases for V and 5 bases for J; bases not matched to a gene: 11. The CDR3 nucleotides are TGTGCCAGCAGGCGAAGCCCGGCTAGCGGGGGGGAGACCCAGTACTTC. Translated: CASRRSPASGGETQYF.

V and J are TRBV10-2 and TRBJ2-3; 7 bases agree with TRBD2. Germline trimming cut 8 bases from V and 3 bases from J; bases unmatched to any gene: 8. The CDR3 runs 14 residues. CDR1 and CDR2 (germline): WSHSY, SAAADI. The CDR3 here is CASRRPGGTDTQYF. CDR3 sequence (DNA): TGCGCCAGCCGGAGGCCGGGAGGAACAGATACGCAGTATTTT.

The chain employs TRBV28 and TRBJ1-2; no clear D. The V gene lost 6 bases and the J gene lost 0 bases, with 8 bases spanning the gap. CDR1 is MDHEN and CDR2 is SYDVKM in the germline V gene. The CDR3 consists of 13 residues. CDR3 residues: CASSLEPNYGYTF. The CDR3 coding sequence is TGTGCCAGCAGCCTGGAGCCTAACTATGGCTACACCTTC.